The T cell receptor beta chain described here comes from a study of cytomegalovirus exposure and HLA in healthy donors. At the level of the study: Among the roughly 430 genotyped donors, 70% to 85% were placed in the Caucasian-associated ancestry cluster.

PCR used 60 Vbeta primers and 13 Jbeta primers. Repertoires were generated with immunoSEQ multiplex PCR, while TCRdb's copy carries only in-frame clones and drops some. The data hold roughly 200,000 clones, with around 86% observed a single time. The CDR3 is 15 amino acids. Germline CDR1 and CDR2: SGHDT and YYEEEE. V was cut by 5 bases and J by 0 bases, with 12 bases left in between. Sequencing was done on a sample of PBMCs. The sequence came from a man aged 25-45 years in good health and CMV-seronegative. J is TRBJ2-1 and V is TRBV5-6; no definite D call. The DNA for the CDR3 is TGTGCCAGCAGGGTAGACTTACCCTCCTACAATGAGCAGTTCTTC. Translation: CASRVDLPSYNEQFF.